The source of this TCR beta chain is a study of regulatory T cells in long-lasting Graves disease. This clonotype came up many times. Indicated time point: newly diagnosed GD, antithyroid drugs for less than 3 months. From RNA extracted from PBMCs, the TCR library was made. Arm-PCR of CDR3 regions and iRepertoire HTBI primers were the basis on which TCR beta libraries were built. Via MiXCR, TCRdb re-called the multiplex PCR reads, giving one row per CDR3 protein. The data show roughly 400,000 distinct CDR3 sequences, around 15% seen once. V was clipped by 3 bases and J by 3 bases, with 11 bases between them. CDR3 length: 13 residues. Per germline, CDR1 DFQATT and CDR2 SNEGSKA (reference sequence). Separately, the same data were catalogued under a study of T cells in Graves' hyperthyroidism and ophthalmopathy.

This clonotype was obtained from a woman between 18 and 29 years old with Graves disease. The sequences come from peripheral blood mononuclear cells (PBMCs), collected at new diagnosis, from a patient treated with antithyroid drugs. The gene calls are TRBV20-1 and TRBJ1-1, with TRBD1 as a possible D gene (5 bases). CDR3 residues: CSASQGGYTEAFF. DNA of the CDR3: TGCAGTGCTAGTCAGGGAGGGTACACTGAAGCTTTCTTT.